This paragraph covers one T cell receptor beta chain sequence. What it recognizes is unknown. Assay used: immunoSEQ multiplex PCR; TCRdb lists only in-frame clones, some missing. Here the sample spans just under 100,000 clones, around four fifths being singletons. This entry comes from a study of PD-1 blockade in classical Hodgkin lymphoma. This CDR3 has 15 residues. The V gene's germline CDR1 is MNHEY and CDR2 SVGAGI. Unmatched junction bases numbered 5, after V lost 8 bases and J lost 6 bases. No patient escaped relapse after autologous stem cell transplantation, and brentuximab vedotin exposure varied. Patients reached a best response of complete response, partial response or progressive disease. Notes on the study in general: Baseline diversity was lower in partial responders and progressors than complete responders.

Source: peripheral blood mononuclear cells (PBMCs), taken at baseline. The rearrangement uses TRBV6-5 and TRBJ2-2; TRBD2 matches 14 bases. This sequence was found in a human donor with classical Hodgkin lymphoma. Here the CDR3 reads CASSQGLAGAGELFF. In nucleotides, the CDR3 is TGTGCCAGCTCCCAGGGACTAGCGGGAGCCGGGGAGCTGTTTTTT.